A single sample gave rise to the 14 T cell receptor beta chains below, sequenced in a study of siplizumab effects on memory and regulatory T cells. Libraries were prepared by immunoSEQ multiplex PCR; TCRdb keeps only in-frame clonotypes and omits some of them. The sample contains around 100,000 clones, 94% of which appear only once. Sequencing was done on a sample of Tregs sorted from blood. All receptors come from a human donor in good health.

The chain employs TRBV11-2 and TRBJ1-1; unclear D gene. V dropped 1 base and J dropped 0 bases, with 12 bases sitting between them. This CDR3 comprises 16 residues. Germline V gives CDR1 SGHAT, CDR2 FQNNGV. CDR3 coding DNA: TGTGCCAGCAGCTTAGTGGGGTCGAATATGAACACTGAAGCTTTCTTT. It specifies CASSLVGSNMNTEAFF.

The V gene is TRBV2, the J gene TRBJ1-5; D uncertain. V lost 3 bases, J lost 2 bases, and 11 bases lay in between. This CDR3 region has 15 residues. CDR1 is SNHLY, CDR2 FYNNEI, per germline. DNA of the CDR3: TGTGCCAGCAGTGATAAGGGATTAGGCAATCAGCCCCAGCATTTT. Its protein product is CASSDKGLGNQPQHF. The full variable domain, with the rest looked up from reference TRBV2 and TRBJ1-5, is EPEVTQTPSHQVTQMGQEVILRCVPISNHLYFYWYRQILGQKVEFLVSFYNNEISEKSEIFDDQFSVERPDGSNFTLKIRSTKLEDSAMYFCASSDKGLGNQPQHFGDGTRLSIL.

This chain joins TRBV6-5 and TRBJ2-7, with TRBD2 matching over 11 bases. This CDR3 contains 16 residues. CDR1 is MNHEY and CDR2 is SVGAGI in the germline V gene. J gave up 4 bases and V 2 bases, and 7 bases lay outside the gene matches. CDR3 sequence reads: CASSYLAGGETYEQYF. For the CDR3, the DNA is TGTGCCAGCAGTTACCTAGCGGGAGGCGAGACGTACGAGCAGTACTTC.

The chain recombines TRBV9 with TRBJ1-2; D gene ambiguous. This CDR3 has 14 amino acids. Deletions cut 3 bases from V and 1 base from J, with 10 bases between. In germline, CDR1 is SGDLS, CDR2 YYNGEE. The CDR3 DNA reads as TGTGCCAGCAGCGGCCCCCGGGTTAACTATGGCTACACCTTC. This encodes CASSGPRVNYGYTF.

The chain couples TRBV2 to TRBJ1-2, with D perhaps TRBD1 (6 bases). CDR1 and CDR2 from the germline V gene are SNHLY and FYNNEI. The V end lost 4 bases, the J end lost 5 bases, and 11 bases lay between the germline ends. The CDR3 is 13 amino acids. This CDR3 is CASSVGTKYGYTF. CDR3 coding DNA: TGTGCCAGCAGTGTCGGGACAAAATATGGCTACACCTTC.

This chain uses TRBV10-3 with TRBJ2-1; TRBD2 matches at 11 bases. Germline-derived CDR1 and CDR2 are ENHRY and SYGVKD. The V segment lost 2 bases and the J segment 9 bases; nucleotides outside the gene matches: 6. The CDR3 has 15 amino acids. CDR3 nucleotide sequence: TGTGCCATCAGTGAGCCGGGGACTAGCGGATTTGAGCAGTTCTTC. The encoded protein is CAISEPGTSGFEQFF.

This clone was recorded only once. In nucleotides, the CDR3 is TGTGCCTGGAGTAAAGAAACCCTTAACTATGGCTACACCTTC. Translation gives CAWSKETLNYGYTF. J is TRBJ1-2 and V is TRBV30; D unresolved. The CDR3 runs 14 residues. CDR1 and CDR2 from the germline V gene are GTSNPN and SVGIG (reference sequence). The V and J ends lost 2 bases and 1 base respectively, with 11 bases between them.

The chain uses TRBV4-2 and TRBJ2-1; 7 bases line up with TRBD2. The CDR3 spans 16 residues. Per the germline V gene, CDR1 is LGHNA and CDR2 is YNFKEQ. V gave up 3 bases and J gave up 1 base; unmatched junction bases: 6. CDR3 region: CASSQGGRRSYNEQFF. In DNA form, the CDR3 reads TGTGCCAGCAGCCAGGGCGGGAGAAGGTCCTACAATGAGCAGTTCTTC.

V is TRBV19 and J is TRBJ2-1, with 14 bases that match TRBD2. Germline CDR1 LNHDA, CDR2 SQIVND (reference sequence). This CDR3 is 16 amino acids long. V lost 10 bases to trimming and J lost 3 bases; unmatched junction nucleotides: 8. Here the CDR3 DNA reads TGTGCCACTCCAGGGACTAGCGGGAGAGACTACAATGAGCAGTTCTTC. Protein: CATPGTSGRDYNEQFF.

This CDR3 reads CASSRKGTDTQYF. CDR3 nucleotide sequence: TGTGCCAGCAGCCGTAAAGGCACAGATACGCAGTATTTT. The chain uses TRBV14 and TRBJ2-3; D gene uncertain. CDR3 length equals 13 residues. The germline gives CDR1 SGHDN, CDR2 FVKESK. V was pared by 4 bases and J by 1 base, with 6 bases between.

The rearrangement joins TRBV5-1 to TRBJ2-3; D is undetermined. With 6 bases removed from V and 6 bases from J, the gap between germline ends came to 14 bases. The CDR3 runs to 13 residues. CDR1 is SGHRS, CDR2 YFSETQ, per germline. The CDR3 sequence: CASTPRVTDTQYF. The CDR3 DNA reads as TGCGCCAGCACCCCCCGTGTTACGGATACGCAGTATTTT.

The V call is TRBV5-4, the J call TRBJ2-1; unclear D gene. This CDR3 is built from 14 residues. The germline V gene encodes CDR1 SGHNT and CDR2 YYREEE (reference sequence). V shed 0 bases and J shed 5 bases, with 9 bases lying between them. The chain's CDR3 is CASSLAGPNNEQFF. The CDR3 DNA reads as TGTGCCAGCAGCTTGGCTGGCCCAAACAATGAGCAGTTCTTC.

This clone was detected once. V usage is TRBV6-5 and J usage is TRBJ2-7; tentatively, D is TRBD2 (5 bases). Germline values: CDR1 MNHEY, CDR2 SVGAGI. CDR3 length: 15 amino acids. V lost 2 bases and J 5 bases, leaving 16 bases between the germline ends. The DNA for the CDR3 is TGTGCCAGCAGTTACGACCGAGGGTCCCTAAACGAGCAGTACTTC. This gives the protein CASSYDRGSLNEQYF.

This clone was seen only once. The V call is TRBV5-1, the J call TRBJ2-3; D may be TRBD2 (5 bases). The germline V gene encodes CDR1 SGHRS and CDR2 YFSETQ. Trimming left V 5 bases short and J 3 bases short, with 16 bases between. This CDR3 has 15 residues. Here the CDR3 DNA reads TGCGCCAGCAGATTGACACTCTCGGGGACAGATACGCAGTATTTT. Protein sequence: CASRLTLSGTDTQYF. Full variable domain (rest looked up from reference TRBV5-1 and TRBJ2-3): KAGVTQTPRYLIKTRGQQVTLSCSPISGHRSVSWYQQTPGQGLQFLFEYFSETQRNKGNFPGRFSGRQFSNSRSEMNVSTLELGDSALYLCASRLTLSGTDTQYFGPGTRLTVL.